This TCR beta chain is from a study of blood T cells in healthy people across ages. Together with a sample-barcoded 5' primer, a J-beta primer mix was included in a second PCR lasting roughly 6 to 12 cycles. TCRdb recomputed calls from the 5' RACE reads with MiXCR, one row per CDR3 protein. The sample has 750,000 to 1,000,000 distinct CDR3 sequences, under 35% seen once. This clonotype was counted at least ten times. The CDR3 contains 11 residues. Germline CDR1 and CDR2: DFQATT and SNEGSKA (reference sequence). The germline V and J ends were trimmed by 3 bases and 6 bases, with 9 bases remaining between them. This sample also appeared in a second study, on T cells of mothers and their children.

The receptor's source is a woman aged 40-49 years in good health. J is TRBJ2-7 and V is TRBV20-1; D is unclear. The sequenced material came from blood. The CDR3 sequence is CSASRVSEQYF. For the CDR3, the DNA is TGCAGTGCTAGTCGAGTTAGCGAGCAGTACTTC.